The clone carrying this T cell receptor beta chain has ten or more counts. What it recognizes is unknown. The data are from a study of T cell repertoires in cytomegalovirus infection. Study results and caveats: The response measured ex vivo was dominated by TCR beta clonotypes (HLA-C-restricted and CMV-specific). Summed frequency of shared TCR beta families picked out CMV carriers who also had the relevant HLA.

Germline V gene lookup returns CDR1 MNHEY and CDR2 SVGEGT. This CDR3 has 14 amino acids. V lost 0 bases and J lost 7, with 10 bases in between. TCRdb processed the reads anew with MiXCR; each CDR3 protein has one entry. There are about 98,000 distinct CDR3 sequences in the sample; 15% to 20% occur only once, and more than 7% lies in the top ten. V usage is TRBV6-2 or TRBV6-3 and J usage is TRBJ1-5; no clear D. Sequencing was carried out using PBMCs. The clonotype originates from a human donor in good health (CMV status not recorded). Some clones in this sample may be carry-over from other donors' samples. CDR3 DNA: TGTGCCAGCAGTTACTCCGGGGAACAACAGCCCCAGCATTTT. It encodes CASSYSGEQQPQHF.